Below are 26 T cell receptor beta chains sequenced from a single sample in a study of blood T cell repertoires in COVID-19. Produced via immunoSEQ multiplex PCR; TCRdb's table is partial and in-frame only. The sample contains roughly 200,000 clones, approximately 85% of which appear only once. Sequenced: PBMCs or T cells enriched from blood (not recorded which). Receptors originate from a man in his forties or fifties who had recovered from COVID-19.

V gene TRBV9 combines with J gene TRBJ2-3, with 9 bases fitting TRBD1. The CDR3 is 14 amino acids. Looked up from germline, CDR1 is SGDLS and CDR2 is YYNGEE. After removal of 4 bases from V and 1 base from J, the junction contained 1 base not matched to a gene. The CDR3 DNA is TGTGCCAGCAGCCGGGACAGGGGCACAGATACGCAGTATTTT. Amino acid sequence: CASSRDRGTDTQYF.

The chain is built from TRBV15 and TRBJ1-1; weak D call: TRBD1 (5 bases). Germline lookup yields CDR1 LNHNV and CDR2 YYDKDF (reference sequence). Trimming stripped 1 base from V and 1 base from J, with 10 bases between. This CDR3 is built from 15 residues. The CDR3 loop reads CATSRGGTGNTEAFF. CDR3 coding DNA: TGTGCCACCAGCAGAGGAGGTACAGGGAACACTGAAGCTTTCTTT.

V is TRBV7-2 and J is TRBJ1-2; D is possibly TRBD1 (5 bases). Trimming shortened V by 4 bases and J by 5 bases, and 11 bases separated the two germline ends. The CDR3 sequence is 13 residues long. Germline-derived CDR1 and CDR2 are SGHTA and FQGNSA. The CDR3 DNA sequence: TGTGCCAGCAGCTCCCGCCGGGGGTATGGCTACACCTTC. This codes for CASSSRRGYGYTF. Together with reference TRBV7-2 and TRBJ1-2, the CDR3 gives the full variable domain: GAGVSQSPSNKVTEKGKDVELRCDPISGHTALYWYRQSLGQGLEFLIYFQGNSAPDKSGLPSDRFSAERTGGSVSTLTIQRTQQEDSAVYLCASSSRRGYGYTFGSGTRLTVV.

The chain employs TRBV11-3 and TRBJ1-6, with D perhaps TRBD1 (6 bases). V lost 1 base and J 10 bases, leaving 23 bases between the germline ends. This CDR3 is 18 amino acids long. The germline gives CDR1 SGHNT, CDR2 YENEEA. The CDR3 nucleotides are TGTGCCAGCAGCTTAGTAGGGGGACATAGTGCTCCGGACTCACCCCTCCACTTT. Its translation: CASSLVGGHSAPDSPLHF.

This clone was recorded many times. CDR3 in DNA: TGTGCCAGCAACCACAGGGGGGAAGCTTTCTTT. This sequence encodes CASNHRGEAFF. V usage is TRBV6-5 and J usage is TRBJ1-1, with 8 positions matching TRBD1. Germline V gives CDR1 MNHEY, CDR2 SVGAGI. The CDR3 is 11 residues long. Trimming cost V 7 bases and J 8 bases; bases outside gene matches: 3.

The rearrangement links TRBV6-2 or TRBV6-3 to TRBJ1-4; D is possibly TRBD1 (5 bases). V was cut by 4 bases and J by 8 bases, with 14 bases left in between. The CDR3 has 14 residues. Germline CDR1 reads MNHEY; CDR2 reads SVGEGT. The CDR3 nucleotides read TGTGCCAGCAGTTTCCCGGGGGTGCGGGAAAAACTGTTTTTT. Protein: CASSFPGVREKLFF.

The CDR3, as DNA: TGTGCCAGCAGCGTAGGCCGGGGTGGGAACACTGAAGCTTTCTTT. It is translated as CASSVGRGGNTEAFF. The chain couples TRBV9 to TRBJ1-1; D not resolved. Germline CDR1 reads SGDLS; CDR2 reads YYNGEE. Trimming left V 0 bases short and J 1 base short, with 10 bases between. The CDR3 is 15 amino acids.

V is TRBV28 and J is TRBJ2-2, with TRBD2 matching 13 bases. The ends lost 7 bases at V and 6 bases at J; junction bases unmatched: 8. The germline V gene encodes CDR1 MDHEN and CDR2 SYDVKM. The CDR3 is 16 residues long. The CDR3 region is CASTSGLAGESGELFF. In DNA form, the CDR3 reads TGTGCCAGCACCTCTGGACTAGCGGGAGAGTCCGGGGAGCTGTTTTTT.

The V and J genes are TRBV29-1 and TRBJ2-3; TRBD1 aligns across 8 bases. The CDR3 consists of 17 residues. V shed 0 bases, J shed 5 bases, and the junction held 13 bases outside the gene matches. CDR1 and CDR2 (germline): SQVTM, ANQGSEA. In DNA form, the CDR3 reads TGCAGCGTTGAAGATAGGCCAGGGGGCGGAACGGGAGATACGCAGTATTTT. It translates to CSVEDRPGGGTGDTQYF.

The chain employs TRBV5-1 and TRBJ1-2; 9 positions match TRBD1. The trim removed 0 bases at V and 8 bases at J, leaving 8 bases unmatched. Germline-derived CDR1 and CDR2 are SGHRS and YFSETQ. The CDR3 consists of 15 residues. The CDR3 spells CASSLAGTGQIGYTF. Here the CDR3 DNA reads TGCGCCAGCAGCTTGGCAGGGACAGGGCAGATCGGCTACACCTTC. Complete variable domain (other parts from reference TRBV5-1 and TRBJ1-2): KAGVTQTPRYLIKTRGQQVTLSCSPISGHRSVSWYQQTPGQGLQFLFEYFSETQRNKGNFPGRFSGRQFSNSRSEMNVSTLELGDSALYLCASSLAGTGQIGYTFGSGTRLTVV.

This chain links TRBV11-3 with TRBJ2-7, with a tentative D call TRBD1 (5 bases). There are 14 residues in the CDR3. Between the trimmed V and J ends, which lost 5 bases and 2 bases, there was a span of 13 bases. CDR1 and CDR2 from the germline V gene are SGHNT and YENEEA. The CDR3 region is CASSPGDRPYEQYF. CDR3 nucleotides: TGTGCCAGCAGCCCCGGCGACAGACCCTACGAGCAGTACTTC.

The rearrangement uses TRBV27 and TRBJ2-7, with 8 bases aligning to TRBD2. V lost 4 bases and J lost 5; bases outside the gene matches: 10. There are 15 residues in the CDR3. Germline V gene sequence: CDR1 MNHEY, CDR2 SMNVEV (reference sequence). This CDR3 is CASSSGGTVGDEQYF. As DNA, the CDR3 is TGTGCCAGCAGTTCGGGGGGGACCGTGGGAGACGAGCAGTACTTC.

The genes are TRBV5-4 and TRBJ2-3; a possible D gene is TRBD2 (6 bases). Germline assignment: CDR1 SGHNT and CDR2 YYREEE (reference sequence). Trimming removed 4 bases from V and 0 bases from J, with 12 bases in between. The CDR3 has 15 residues. The CDR3 loop reads CASSPGLISTDTQYF. The DNA for the CDR3 is TGTGCCAGCAGCCCGGGACTTATTAGCACAGATACGCAGTATTTT.

About this clone itself: One end of the junction varies from germline; a read error may be responsible. The chain couples TRBV11-2 to TRBJ1-5, with D maybe TRBD1 (6 bases). Germline V CDR1 and CDR2: SGHAT, FQNNGV. This CDR3 is built from 17 residues. As DNA, the CDR3 is TGTGCCAGCAGCTTAGAGCCTTTGGGCAGGGGCAATCAACCCCAGCATTTT. Protein sequence: CASSLEPLGRGNQPQHF.

The chain recombines TRBV28 with TRBJ2-1, with D tentatively TRBD1 (6 bases). Germline CDR1 MDHEN, CDR2 SYDVKM. The CDR3 is made up of 15 amino acids. Trimming removed 7 bases at V and 12 bases at J, with 25 bases between. The CDR3 loop is CASTPPGQGVEGQFF. CDR3 DNA sequence: TGTGCCAGCACCCCACCGGGACAAGGAGTGGAAGGGCAGTTCTTC.

The V gene is TRBV6-5, the J gene TRBJ1-5; D not resolved. Germline CDR1 MNHEY, CDR2 SVGAGI. CDR3 length equals 15 residues. Trimming cost V 7 bases and J 4 bases, with 17 bases left between them. The CDR3 here is CASIRSGEANQPQHF. CDR3 in DNA: TGTGCCAGCATCCGAAGCGGGGAGGCTAATCAGCCCCAGCATTTT.

The rearrangement uses TRBV29-1 and TRBJ2-3; 8 positions agree with TRBD1. Germline lookup yields CDR1 SQVTM and CDR2 ANQGSEA. V shed 6 bases and J 3 bases; nucleotides not matched to a gene: 5. The CDR3 covers 13 residues. The CDR3 nucleotides read TGCAGCGTACGACAGGGGAGTACAGATACGCAGTATTTT. It encodes CSVRQGSTDTQYF.

The chain couples TRBV18 to TRBJ1-5; 9 nucleotides line up with TRBD1. CDR3 length: 15 amino acids. J gave up 5 bases and V 3 bases, and 5 bases lay outside the gene matches. Looked up from germline, CDR1 is KGHSH and CDR2 is LQKENI. The CDR3 is CASSPGTGFYQPQHF. DNA for the CDR3: TGTGCCAGCTCACCCGGGACAGGGTTTTATCAGCCCCAGCATTTT.

The chain couples TRBV18 to TRBJ2-7; 9 bases map to TRBD1. The CDR3 contains 13 residues. Germline V CDR1 and CDR2: KGHSH, LQKENI. J gave up 5 bases and V 5 bases, and 4 bases lay outside the gene matches. The CDR3 DNA is TGTGCCAGCTCATACAGGGGGCTCAACGAGCAGTACTTC. It is translated as CASSYRGLNEQYF.

This chain connects TRBV7-9 to TRBJ2-1; TRBD2 matches at 7 bases. Germline CDR1 is SEHNR and CDR2 is FQNEAQ (reference sequence). V was clipped by 5 bases and J by 5 bases; unmatched bases: 21. This CDR3 region has 19 residues. CDR3 sequence: CASSIRSTHLSGTNNEQFF. Written as DNA, the CDR3 is TGTGCCAGCAGCATAAGGAGTACCCATCTAAGCGGGACTAACAATGAGCAGTTCTTC.

The chain carries TRBV5-8 and TRBJ2-5, with 7 bases identical to TRBD2. The V gene end was trimmed by 4 bases and the J gene end by 4 bases; junction bases not matched to a gene: 4. Germline CDR1 reads SGHTS; CDR2 reads YDEGEE. There are 13 residues in the CDR3. The CDR3 sequence: CASSPWGGETQYF. CDR3 nucleotide sequence: TGTGCCAGCAGCCCTTGGGGGGGAGAGACCCAGTACTTC.

The gene calls are TRBV5-1 and TRBJ2-5; TRBD1 aligns across 8 bases. The CDR3 extends over 12 amino acids. CDR1 is SGHRS, CDR2 YFSETQ, per germline. Trimming cost V 0 bases and J 13 bases; bases outside gene matches: 5. The DNA of the CDR3 is TGCGCCAGCAGCTTGGCCCCGGGACAGGCGTACTTC. It translates to CASSLAPGQAYF.

The chain couples TRBV7-4 to TRBJ1-2; D is unclear. Trimming shortened V by 0 bases and J by 0 bases, and 14 bases separated the two germline ends. CDR3 length: 17 amino acids. CDR1 and CDR2 (germline): SGHVT, SQSDAQ. The CDR3, as DNA: TGTGCCAGCAGCTTAGCCCACAGCAGTAAAGCTAACTATGGCTACACCTTC. This gives the protein CASSLAHSSKANYGYTF.

This clone appeared once. DNA for the CDR3: TGTGCCAGCAGCCAGCCGGGACAGGGTAATGAAAAACTGTTTTTT. Translating gives CASSQPGQGNEKLFF. The chain is built from TRBV4-2 and TRBJ1-4; 9 nucleotides match TRBD1. V was clipped by 3 bases and J by 4 bases; unmatched bases: 3. Germline values: CDR1 LGHNA, CDR2 YNFKEQ. The CDR3 runs to 15 residues.

This clone was recorded only once. This chain connects TRBV2 to TRBJ2-5; 12 nucleotides line up with TRBD2. V trimming: 11 bases; J trimming: 5 bases; junction bases outside the gene matches: 12. The V gene's germline CDR1 is SNHLY and CDR2 FYNNEI. The CDR3 has 15 residues. The CDR3 region has the DNA TGTGCCGGCGGGACTAGCGGGTCCTTGGGGGAGACCCAGTACTTC. As protein: CAGGTSGSLGETQYF.

This chain joins TRBV9 and TRBJ2-1; 7 bases are a match to TRBD1. Trimming removed 2 bases from V and 8 bases from J; junction bases left unmatched: 13. Per germline, CDR1 SGDLS and CDR2 YYNGEE. The CDR3 has 16 residues. CDR3 sequence (DNA): TGTGCCAGCAGCGTGGGGACAGCAAATATAGGCGATGAGCAGTTCTTC. Translating it yields CASSVGTANIGDEQFF. Complete variable domain (other parts from reference TRBV9 and TRBJ2-1): DSGVTQTPKHLITATGQRVTLRCSPRSGDLSVYWYQQSLDQGLQFLIQYYNGEERAKGNILERFSAQQFPDLHSELNLSSLELGDSALYFCASSVGTANIGDEQFFGPGTRLTVL.